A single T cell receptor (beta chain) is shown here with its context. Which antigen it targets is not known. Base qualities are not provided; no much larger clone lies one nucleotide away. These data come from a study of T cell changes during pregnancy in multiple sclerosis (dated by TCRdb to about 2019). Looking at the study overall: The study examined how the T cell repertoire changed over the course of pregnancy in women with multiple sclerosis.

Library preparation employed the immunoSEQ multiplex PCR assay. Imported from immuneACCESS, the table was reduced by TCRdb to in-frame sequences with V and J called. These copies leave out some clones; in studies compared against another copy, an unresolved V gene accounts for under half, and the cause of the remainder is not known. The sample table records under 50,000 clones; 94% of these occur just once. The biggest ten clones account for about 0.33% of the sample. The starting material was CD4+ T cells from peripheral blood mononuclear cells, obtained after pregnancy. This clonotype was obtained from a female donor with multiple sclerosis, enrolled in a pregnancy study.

The CDR3 region has the sequence CASRSGQGHYEQYF. Read as DNA, the sequence is TGTGCCAGCCGATCGGGACAGGGGCACTACGAGCAGTACTTC. This chain is built from TRBV19 and TRBJ2-7, with 10 bases aligning to TRBD1. CDR1 and CDR2, per the germline V gene (reference sequence), are LNHDA and SQIVND. Clipping removes 9 bases from V and 3 bases from J, with 8 as the unmatched junction base count. Including cysteine and phenylalanine, the CDR3 has 14 amino acids. CDR3 DNA is the only sequence kept; it has 42 bases, read in frame from the first base.